This passage covers 8 T cell receptor beta chains from one sample sequenced in a study of blood T cell repertoires in COVID-19. Assay used: immunoSEQ multiplex PCR; TCRdb lists only in-frame clones, some missing. The repertoire holds about 69,000 clones, with approximately 86% as singletons. Source material: peripheral blood. Receptor source: a man aged 35 to 55 with COVID-19, enrolled during active disease.

The chain couples TRBV21-1 to TRBJ1-2; the D call TRBD1 from the table was never checked on the DNA. TRBV21-1 is given as a pseudogene. There are 17 residues in the CDR3. The CDR3 is CASSSQRRTGRFYGYTF. CDR3 nucleotides: TGTGCCAGCAGCAGCCAAAGGCGGACAGGGAGGTTCTATGGCTACACCTTC.

The V gene is TRBV28, the J gene TRBJ1-5; 9 bases are a match to TRBD1. Germline V lookup: CDR1 MDHEN, CDR2 SYDVKM. The CDR3 length is 16 residues. The J segment lost 3 bases and the V segment lost 8 bases, leaving 11 bases of the junction unmatched. CDR3 amino acids: CASGSRDRAFNQPQHF. Here the CDR3 DNA reads TGTGCCAGCGGCTCCCGGGACAGGGCTTTCAATCAGCCCCAGCATTTT. The full variable domain, rest sourced from reference TRBV28 and TRBJ1-5, is DVKVTQSSRYLVKRTGEKVFLECVQDMDHENMFWYRQDPGLGLRLIYFSYDVKMKEKGDIPEGYSVSREKKERFSLILESASTNQTSMYLCASGSRDRAFNQPQHFGDGTRLSIL.

The CDR3 bases are TGTGCCAGCAGTGGGCTACTAGCGGGGGGGCTTTATACGCAGTATTTT. Its translation is CASSGLLAGGLYTQYF. V gene TRBV6-1 combines with J gene TRBJ2-3; 13 nucleotides match TRBD2. The CDR3 consists of 16 residues. The V gene's germline CDR1 is MNHNS and CDR2 SASEGT. With 4 bases clipped from V and 7 bases from J, the junction kept 8 bases outside the gene matches.

The rearrangement uses TRBV14 and TRBJ2-7; D gene uncertain. Germline V gene lookup returns CDR1 SGHDN and CDR2 FVKESK. Trimming removed 1 base from V and 3 bases from J, with 4 bases in between. CDR3 length equals 12 residues. The CDR3 sequence: CASSQAVYEQYF. The CDR3 DNA reads TGTGCCAGCAGCCAAGCGGTCTACGAGCAGTACTTC.

The chain employs TRBV27 and TRBJ1-2; TRBD1 aligns across 8 bases. The CDR3 runs to 13 residues. With 6 bases clipped from V and 5 bases from J, the junction kept 5 bases outside the gene matches. Germline V gene lookup returns CDR1 MNHEY and CDR2 SMNVEV (reference sequence). The CDR3 DNA reads as TGTGCCAGCAGACGCGGGACAGGATATGGCTACACCTTC. It yields the protein CASRRGTGYGYTF.

This chain joins TRBV13 and TRBJ2-3; 10 bases are a match to TRBD2. This CDR3 comprises 18 residues. Germline CDR1 and CDR2: PRHDT and FYEKMQ (reference sequence). J was trimmed by 2 bases and V by 4 bases; bases with no gene match: 12. The chain's CDR3 is CASSSPFQLAGATDTQYF. In DNA, the CDR3 is TGTGCCAGCAGCTCCCCCTTCCAGCTAGCGGGGGCCACAGATACGCAGTATTTT.

V usage is TRBV10-3 and J usage is TRBJ2-1; a possible D gene is TRBD2 (6 bases). This CDR3 is built from 12 residues. Germline assignment: CDR1 ENHRY and CDR2 SYGVKD. Trimming stripped 8 bases from V and 6 bases from J, with 11 bases between. CDR3 nucleotide sequence: TGTGCCATCGCCTTCGGGGGCAATGAGCAGTTCTTC. Translated: CAIAFGGNEQFF.

This chain connects TRBV28 to TRBJ1-5; 10 positions agree with TRBD1. Germline lookup yields CDR1 MDHEN and CDR2 SYDVKM. J gave up 2 bases and V 5 bases, and 9 bases lay outside the gene matches. This CDR3 is 17 amino acids long. This chain's CDR3 is CASSLRQGALGNQPQHF. For the CDR3, the DNA is TGTGCCAGCAGTCTCAGACAGGGGGCTTTGGGCAATCAGCCCCAGCATTTT.